The next 18 T cell receptor beta chains were all read from a single sample in a study of stem cell transplantation in POMP-related autoinflammatory disease. Overall study results and limits: Patients with PRAID showed a restricted number of unique TRB V-J gene pairings. Across all analyzed T-cell subsets, patients with PRAID tended toward reduced diversity and increased clonality.

The method was immunoSEQ multiplex PCR; TCRdb's version includes in-frame clones alone and lacks a portion of them. Of some 11,000 clones detected, around 87% appear once; the ten largest clones hold approximately 50%. Their recognized antigens are unknown. The source material was CD8+ T cells from PBMCs, sampled before stem cell transplantation. These receptors all come from a human donor with POMP-related autoinflammation and immune dysregulation (PRAID).

The rearrangement links TRBV13 to TRBJ1-2, with unresolved D. Germline CDR1 PRHDT, CDR2 FYEKMQ (reference sequence). Trimming shortened V by 5 bases and J by 8 bases, and 21 bases separated the two germline ends. The CDR3 consists of 15 residues. CDR3 sequence: CASSQDPPTIRGYTF. CDR3 bases: TGTGCCAGCAGCCAAGATCCCCCCACTATACGAGGCTACACCTTC.

CDR3 DNA sequence: TGCGCCAGCAGCTTTACCGGGACAGGCCTCTACGAGCAGTACTTC. It encodes CASSFTGTGLYEQYF. The V call is TRBV5-1, the J call TRBJ2-7; TRBD1 matches 8 bases. Germline CDR1 reads SGHRS; CDR2 reads YFSETQ. The ends lost 2 bases at V and 3 bases at J; junction bases unmatched: 7. This CDR3 comprises 15 residues.

V is TRBV5-5 and J is TRBJ2-7; D is perhaps TRBD2 (7 bases). The germline gives CDR1 SGHKS, CDR2 YYEKEE (reference sequence). V was trimmed by 4 bases and J by 3 bases, leaving 26 bases between them. The CDR3 has 18 residues. As DNA, the CDR3 is TGTGCCAGCAGCGCCTACAAGGGAGGGGGGACAATCCACTACGAGCAGTACTTC. As protein: CASSAYKGGGTIHYEQYF.

The chain is built from TRBV19 and TRBJ2-7; possibly TRBD2 for D (6 bases). Per the germline V gene, CDR1 is LNHDA and CDR2 is SQIVND (reference sequence). The CDR3 loop spans 14 amino acids. Trimming removed 3 bases from V and 4 bases from J, with 13 bases in between. The CDR3 bases are TGTGCCAGTAGTATCACACCCGGAGGGTACGAGCAGTACTTC. It codes for CASSITPGGYEQYF.

As regards this clone: At one end, the junction sequence differs from germline, possibly due to a read error. This rearrangement joins TRBV7-7 to TRBJ2-5; D possibly corresponds to TRBD1 (6 bases). CDR3 size: 14 residues. CDR1 is SSHAT, CDR2 FNYEAQ, per germline (reference sequence). This CDR3 reads CASSLTDSQETQYF. Written as DNA, the CDR3 is TGTGCTAGCAGCTTAACGGACAGCCAAGAGACCCAGTACTTC. The full variable domain, completed using reference TRBV7-7 and TRBJ2-5, is GAGVSQSPRYKVTKRGQDVTLRCDPISSHATLYWYQQALGQGPEFLTYFNYEAQPDKSGLPSDRFSAERPEGSISTLTIQRTEQRDSAMYRCASSLTDSQETQYFGPGTRLLVL.

V and J are TRBV9 and TRBJ2-3; D might be TRBD1 (6 bases). CDR3 length: 15 amino acids. From germline, CDR1 is SGDLS and CDR2 YYNGEE. V gave up 4 bases and J gave up 6 bases, with 18 bases separating them. CDR3 residues: CASSFGTTVSDTQYF. The CDR3 DNA follows: TGTGCCAGCAGCTTCGGGACAACAGTCTCGGATACGCAGTATTTT.

The chain uses TRBV5-6 and TRBJ2-1; D gene ambiguous. The CDR3 runs to 15 residues. V was cut by 0 bases and J by 0 bases, with 7 bases left in between. The germline V gene has CDR1 SGHDT and CDR2 YYEEEE. The CDR3 DNA reads TGTGCCAGCAGCTTGGTGCAGAGCTCCTACAATGAGCAGTTCTTC. It yields the protein CASSLVQSSYNEQFF.

The chain recombines TRBV27 with TRBJ2-2; D gene ambiguous. Trimming stripped 2 bases from V and 6 bases from J, with 7 bases between. The germline CDR1 and CDR2 sequences are MNHEY and SMNVEV (reference sequence). This CDR3 has 13 residues. CDR3: CASSLNSPGELFF. In DNA, the CDR3 is TGTGCCAGCAGTTTAAATAGCCCCGGGGAGCTGTTTTTT.

DNA for the CDR3: TGCGCCAGCAGCCAAGAGTTGAGGGGTTCCTACGAGCAGTACTTC. Its translation: CASSQELRGSYEQYF. This chain links TRBV4-1 with TRBJ2-7; D is possibly TRBD1 or TRBD2 (5 bases each). V was shortened by 0 bases and J by 1 base, with 10 bases between the two germline ends. Germline V gene data show CDR1 as MGHRA and CDR2 as YSYEKL. The CDR3 has 15 amino acids.

This sequence joins TRBV30 and TRBJ2-5; D is unresolved. Between the trimmed V and J ends, which lost 0 bases and 5 bases, there was a span of 7 bases. CDR1 is GTSNPN and CDR2 is SVGIG in the germline V gene (reference sequence). This CDR3 has 12 residues. The CDR3 spells CAWSVPGETQYF. In DNA form, the CDR3 reads TGTGCCTGGAGTGTCCCTGGGGAGACCCAGTACTTC.

This clone appeared a single time. V usage is TRBV19 and J usage is TRBJ2-1, with D unresolved. The length of the CDR3 is 15 residues. The germline CDR1 and CDR2 sequences are LNHDA and SQIVND (reference sequence). V was pared by 3 bases and J by 2 bases, with 11 bases between. CDR3 DNA sequence: TGTGCCAGTAGTATTCTAACTGGGGCCTACAATGAGCAGTTCTTC. It encodes CASSILTGAYNEQFF.

The chain recombines TRBV5-8 with TRBJ1-4; D is perhaps TRBD1 (5 bases). Looked up from germline, CDR1 is SGHTS and CDR2 is YDEGEE. The CDR3 runs 14 residues. V was cut by 3 bases and J by 8 bases, with 14 bases left in between. The CDR3 sequence is CASSSAGGREKLFF. The CDR3 region has the DNA TGTGCCAGCAGCTCCGCGGGGGGTCGAGAAAAACTGTTTTTT. Full variable domain (outside the CDR3, taken from reference TRBV5-8 and TRBJ1-4): EAGVTQSPTHLIKTRGQQATLRCSPISGHTSVYWYQQALGLGLQFLLWYDEGEERNRGNFPPRFSGRQFPNYSSELNVNALELEDSALYLCASSSAGGREKLFFGSGTQLSVL.

The V and J genes are TRBV6-5 and TRBJ2-3; tentatively, D is TRBD2 (6 bases). CDR3 length: 13 amino acids. Trimming stripped 4 bases from V and 4 bases from J, with 9 bases between. CDR1 MNHEY and CDR2 SVGAGI come from the germline V gene. The chain's CDR3 is CASSWRDSDTQYF. The CDR3 DNA follows: TGTGCCAGCAGTTGGAGGGATTCAGATACGCAGTATTTT.

This sequence joins TRBV5-1 and TRBJ1-1; 11 positions agree with TRBD1. The germline V gene has CDR1 SGHRS and CDR2 YFSETQ. V trimming: 2 bases; J trimming: 6 bases; junction bases outside the gene matches: 12. The CDR3 sequence is 17 residues long. Written as DNA, the CDR3 is TGCGCCAGCAGCTTTACCCGGACAGGGGGCAAGTCGGCTGAAGCTTTCTTT. Amino acid sequence: CASSFTRTGGKSAEAFF.

V and J are TRBV11-1 and TRBJ1-1, with D perhaps TRBD1 (5 bases). CDR3 size: 13 residues. V was trimmed by 0 bases and J by 4 bases, leaving 6 bases between them. Germline CDR1 reads SGHAT; CDR2 reads FQDESV (reference sequence). CDR3 sequence: CASSLAGGTEAFF. The CDR3 nucleotides are TGTGCCAGCAGCTTAGCCGGGGGCACTGAAGCTTTCTTT. The entire variable domain, with the rest obtained from reference TRBV11-1 and TRBJ1-1, is as follows: EAEVAQSPRYKITEKSQAVAFWCDPISGHATLYWYRQILGQGPELLVQFQDESVVDDSQLPKDRFSAERLKGVDSTLKIQPAELGDSAMYLCASSLAGGTEAFFGQGTRLTVV.

The V and J genes are TRBV29-1 and TRBJ1-2, with a possible D match to TRBD1 (5 bases). Between the trimmed V and J ends, which lost 4 bases and 2 bases, there was a span of 8 bases. The CDR3 contains 12 residues. Germline V gives CDR1 SQVTM, CDR2 ANQGSEA. Here the CDR3 DNA reads TGCAGCGTTGGAGAGGGGAACTATGGCTACACCTTC. This gives the protein CSVGEGNYGYTF.

The rearrangement uses TRBV19 and TRBJ2-1; D gene ambiguous. Per the germline V gene, CDR1 is LNHDA and CDR2 is SQIVND (reference sequence). The CDR3 runs to 14 residues. The ends were cut back, 0 bases at V and 4 bases at J, with 7 bases in the middle. CDR3 nucleotides: TGTGCCAGTAGTATAGAGGCCCAGTACAATGAGCAGTTCTTC. It specifies CASSIEAQYNEQFF. The variable domain in full, completed from reference TRBV19 and TRBJ2-1, reads DGGITQSPKYLFRKEGQNVTLSCEQNLNHDAMYWYRQDPGQGLRLIYYSQIVNDFQKGDIAEGYSVSREKKESFPLTVTSAQKNPTAFYLCASSIEAQYNEQFFGPGTRLTVL.

The DNA of the CDR3 is TGCAGCGTGCCCCGAGAGGAAGCGGGGATCAACACCGGGGAGCTGTTTTTT. As protein: CSVPREEAGINTGELFF. J is TRBJ2-2 and V is TRBV29-1; 7 bases are a match to TRBD2. The trim removed 6 bases at V and 2 bases at J, leaving 15 bases unmatched. This CDR3 spans 17 amino acids. Germline loops: CDR1 SQVTM, CDR2 ANQGSEA.